The rows below give T cell receptor beta chains drawn from one sample of a study of blood T cell repertoires in COVID-19. The protocol was immunoSEQ multiplex PCR, while the TCRdb copy is restricted to in-frame clones and leaves out a portion. This table holds about 100,000 clones, around four fifths found once. The sample comprised peripheral blood. The receptors here all came from a man aged 50 to 59 with active or convalescent COVID-19. Each CDR3 is given with its conserved first and last residue. A D gene is named only where the DNA matches it firmly. Expanded clones get a size class; other rows say once, few or many, or leave the size out.

TRBV2	TRBJ2-2	-	few	CASSYSAPDTGELFF	TGTGCCAGCAGTTACTCAGCGCCGGACACCGGGGAGCTGTTTTTT
TRBV2	TRBJ2-1	-	-	CASKGLASQYNEQFF	TGTGCCAGCAAAGGGTTGGCTAGCCAGTACAATGAGCAGTTCTTC
TRBV7-9	TRBJ1-2	TRBD1	once	CASSYGQGKGYGYTF	TGTGCCAGCAGTTACGGACAGGGTAAAGGCTATGGCTACACCTTC
TRBV7-3	TRBJ1-1	TRBD1	-	CASRDVGGENTEAFF	TGTGCCAGCAGGGATGTAGGGGGCGAGAACACTGAAGCTTTCTTT
TRBV7-9	TRBJ1-1	-	many	CASSLGRNMNTEAFF	TGTGCCAGCAGCTTAGGTCGCAACATGAACACTGAAGCTTTCTTT
TRBV5-1	TRBJ2-7	-	-	CASSPASASYEQYF	TGCGCCAGCAGCCCCGCTAGCGCCTCCTACGAGCAGTACTTC
TRBV28	TRBJ1-6	-	-	CASRSGVYNSPLHF	TGTGCCAGCAGGTCGGGAGTTTATAATTCACCCCTCCACTTT
TRBV24-1	TRBJ2-2	-	-	CATSDHGGPTANTGELFF	TGTGCCACCAGTGATCACGGGGGGCCGACGGCGAACACCGGGGAGCTGTTTTTT
TRBV6-5	TRBJ2-7	-	-	CASVTGRSYEQYF	TGTGCCAGCGTTACAGGGCGCTCCTACGAGCAGTACTTC
TRBV24-1	TRBJ1-2	-	-	CATSDRDMGGYTF	TGTGCCACCAGTGACAGGGATATGGGAGGCTACACCTTC
TRBV5-1	TRBJ2-4	-	-	CASSPPLVTKNIQYF	TGCGCCAGCAGCCCCCCCCTCGTAACCAAAAACATTCAGTACTTC
TRBV30	TRBJ2-6	TRBD1	-	CAWSRDSSGANVLTF	TGTGCCTGGAGTCGGGACAGCTCTGGGGCCAACGTCCTGACTTTC
TRBV14	TRBJ1-4	-	-	CASSQDARGGGEKLFF	TGTGCCAGCAGCCAAGACGCGAGAGGCGGGGGTGAAAAACTGTTTTTT
TRBV2	TRBJ2-3	-	-	CASSPDRPGRDTQYF	TGTGCCAGCAGCCCAGATAGACCAGGCCGGGATACGCAGTATTTT
TRBV30	TRBJ2-7	TRBD2	-	CASTDSGNSYEQYF	TGTGCCTCGACGGATAGCGGGAATTCCTACGAGCAGTACTTC
TRBV24-1	TRBJ1-5	-	-	CATSESGIYQPQHF	TGTGCCACCAGTGAGAGCGGGATTTATCAGCCCCAGCATTTT
TRBV5-1	TRBJ2-5	TRBD2	-	CASSLAPGLAPETQYF	TGCGCCAGCAGCTTGGCCCCGGGACTAGCCCCAGAGACCCAGTACTTC
TRBV3-1/TRBV3-2	TRBJ2-2	-	-	CASSQNARELFF	TGTGCCAGCAGCCAAAACGCGAGGGAGCTGTTTTTT
TRBV7-9	TRBJ2-1	TRBD1	-	CASNKFRDRERNEQFF	TGTGCCAGCAACAAATTCCGGGACAGGGAAAGGAATGAGCAGTTCTTC
TRBV9	TRBJ1-1	-	-	CASSVGQGTEAFF	TGTGCCAGCAGCGTAGGTCAGGGCACTGAAGCTTTCTTT
TRBV30	TRBJ1-5	-	-	CAWNEQGQPQHF	TGTGCCTGGAACGAACAGGGTCAGCCCCAGCATTTT
TRBV6-5	TRBJ2-7	TRBD2	once	CASSYLQRGTYEQYF	TGTGCCAGCAGTTACCTCCAGCGGGGGACCTACGAGCAGTACTTC
TRBV6-5	TRBJ2-3	-	-	CASSSVTSSTDTQYF	TGTGCCAGCAGCAGCGTAACATCTAGCACAGATACGCAGTATTTT
TRBV5-4	TRBJ1-1	-	-	CASSLETARGAEAFF	TGTGCCAGCAGCTTGGAGACCGCGCGGGGGGCTGAAGCTTTCTTT
TRBV6-6	TRBJ1-2	TRBD1	-	CAICPTGASGYTF	TGTGCCATTTGCCCTACAGGGGCGAGTGGCTACACCTTC
TRBV9	TRBJ2-1	TRBD2	-	CASSVASGLAGIYNEQFF	TGTGCCAGCAGCGTAGCTAGCGGGCTAGCGGGGATTTACAATGAGCAGTTCTTC
TRBV6-5	TRBJ1-6	-	-	CASSLTRGLNSPLHF	TGTGCCAGCAGCCTTACCCGGGGGTTAAATTCACCCCTCCACTTT
TRBV18	TRBJ2-3	-	-	CASSPPVGQPDVDTQYF	TGTGCCAGCTCACCACCAGTGGGGCAACCTGACGTAGATACGCAGTATTTT
TRBV7-9	TRBJ2-3	TRBD1	-	CASISMDRATDTQYF	TGTGCCAGCATCTCCATGGACAGGGCCACAGATACGCAGTATTTT
TRBV7-9	TRBJ1-2	-	once	CASSLPGNWYGYTF	TGTGCCAGCAGCTTACCAGGGAATTGGTATGGCTACACCTTC
TRBV11-3	TRBJ1-1	TRBD1	-	CASSPGTGRTEAFF	TGTGCCAGCAGCCCCGGGACAGGGAGGACTGAAGCTTTCTTT
TRBV30	TRBJ1-5	-	once	CAWSGGGDQPQHF	TGTGCCTGGAGTGGAGGGGGGGATCAGCCCCAGCATTTT
TRBV5-1	TRBJ2-7	-	-	CASSLRLSYYEQYF	TGCGCCAGCAGCTTGAGACTCTCTTACTACGAGCAGTACTTC
TRBV5-5	TRBJ2-7	-	-	CASSRSLTYEQYF	TGTGCCAGCAGCAGGAGTTTAACCTACGAGCAGTACTTC
TRBV5-1	TRBJ1-3	TRBD1	-	CASSTMGQSSGNTIYF	TGCGCCAGCAGCACTATGGGACAGAGCTCTGGAAACACCATATATTTT
TRBV18	TRBJ2-2	-	few	CASSPIARPGTGELFF	TGTGCCAGCTCACCAATTGCCAGACCGGGGACCGGGGAGCTGTTTTTT
TRBV28	TRBJ2-7	TRBD1	-	CASNERTGGYEQYF	TGTGCCAGTAACGAAAGGACAGGGGGCTACGAGCAGTACTTC
TRBV5-6	TRBJ2-5	TRBD2	-	CASSLFSGSGETQYF	TGTGCCAGCAGCTTATTTAGCGGGAGTGGTGAGACCCAGTACTTC
TRBV19	TRBJ1-5	-	-	CASSILNNQPQHF	TGTGCCAGTAGTATTCTTAACAATCAGCCCCAGCATTTT
TRBV24-1	TRBJ2-3	-	-	CATSDLRESVTQYF	TGTGCCACCAGTGATTTAAGGGAGTCGGTTACGCAGTATTTT
TRBV5-4	TRBJ1-1	-	few	CASSKTGTEAFF	TGTGCCAGCAGCAAGACAGGCACTGAAGCTTTCTTT
TRBV29-1	TRBJ2-4	-	-	CSVVRGGNIQYF	TGCAGCGTTGTTAGAGGGGGAAACATTCAGTACTTC
TRBV7-2	TRBJ2-2	TRBD2	-	CASSSASGATGELFF	TGTGCCAGCAGCTCCGCTAGCGGGGCCACCGGGGAGCTGTTTTTT
TRBV5-5	TRBJ2-5	TRBD2	-	CASSVHPGTSGSQETQYF	TGTGCCAGCAGCGTCCACCCCGGGACTAGCGGCTCCCAAGAGACCCAGTACTTC
TRBV9	TRBJ2-1	TRBD2	-	CASSPLAGDNEQFF	TGTGCCAGCAGCCCTCTAGCGGGGGACAATGAGCAGTTCTTC
TRBV2	TRBJ2-6	-	-	CASSADFPSGANVLTF	TGTGCCAGCAGTGCGGACTTTCCCTCTGGGGCCAACGTCCTGACTTTC
TRBV7-6	TRBJ1-1	-	-	CASSLEQAAEAFF	TGTGCCAGCAGCTTAGAGCAGGCCGCTGAAGCTTTCTTT
TRBV6-1	TRBJ1-1	-	few	CASSEVVADTEAFF	TGTGCCAGCAGTGAAGTCGTGGCGGACACTGAAGCTTTCTTT
TRBV19	TRBJ1-4	TRBD1	-	CASSATGTGPEELFF	TGTGCCAGTAGTGCCACCGGGACAGGCCCAGAAGAACTGTTTTTT
TRBV18	TRBJ2-7	-	-	CASSPAVEAEQYF	TGTGCCAGCTCACCGGCCGTGGAGGCCGAGCAGTACTTC
TRBV5-1	TRBJ1-1	-	-	CASSLPPDTEAFF	TGCGCCAGCAGCTTGCCCCCGGACACTGAAGCTTTCTTT